The source of this T cell receptor (beta chain) is a study of blood T cell repertoires in COVID-19. For the study at large: Sources were T cells, B-cell-depleted T cells, or PBMCs; the material itself was cDNA or gDNA.

TCRdb's copy holds only in-frame clones and misses some; the assay was immunoSEQ multiplex PCR. This table holds about 220,000 clones, roughly 80% found once. In germline, CDR1 is MGHDK, CDR2 SYGVNS. Trimming pared 8 bases from V and 2 bases from J, leaving 9 bases between. The CDR3 runs 12 residues. The sequencing sample was made of peripheral blood. The sequence was collected from a woman in her 30s who had recovered from COVID-19. The chain is built from TRBV25-1 and TRBJ1-1; D perhaps matches TRBD1 (6 bases). The CDR3 protein is CASGQINTEAFF. The CDR3, as DNA: TGTGCCAGCGGACAGATAAACACTGAAGCTTTCTTT.